This T cell receptor (beta chain) derives from a study of blood T cell repertoires in COVID-19 (dated by TCRdb to the early 2020s). Some background on the complete study: Collaborator samples came from the United States, Italy and Spain and covered acute and convalescent phases of COVID-19. The material from the prospective study consisted of cDNA or gDNA derived from T cells, B-cell-depleted T cells, or PBMCs. Subjects who had been exposed to COVID-19, were actively infected with it, or had recovered from it provided the deeply sampled blood TCRbeta repertoires that made up the dataset. The repertoires were made available in a free public database intended to serve as a resource for research on the immune response to SARS-CoV-2. The samples were drawn from two sources: the first 160 participants of the ongoing ImmuneRACE study, and 1,000 to 1,500 subjects contributed by 6 global collaborators. A de-identified subject ID, COVID-19 status, age in years and sex were almost always included in the sample metadata. Where available, HLA class I and class II types were obtained from metadata supplied by the sample provider rather than from assay-based typing.

The immunoSEQ Assay, a bias-controlled multiplex PCR, was used to amplify TCRbeta CDR3 regions from genomic DNA. For the original study's pipeline: The number of nucleated cells in each sample was estimated from the amplification of reference gene primers within the assay. To quantify the absolute abundance of each unique TCRbeta CDR3 rearrangement, sequence reads were collapsed and filtered. For each sample, productive Simpson clonality was calculated as the square root of Simpson's diversity index over productive rearrangements. The clones in this table, taken by TCRdb from immuneACCESS, are in-frame only. Not every clone is retained; where verified, under half of the shortfall comes from an unresolved V gene, and the cause of the rest is unknown. V and J calls and clone size come straight from that table; D and trimming were deduced from the DNA. The sample table records fewer than 150,000 clones; over 70% of these occur just once. The top ten constitute around 18% of the sample.

Collaborating institutions collected whole blood in K2EDTA tubes following their own protocols. For TCRbeta analysis, collaborators shipped samples in one of three forms: frozen whole blood, isolated PBMCs, or DNA extracted from either of those sample types. V drops 0 bases and J drops 9 bases, leaving 12 bases in between. There are 15 amino acids in the CDR3, from cysteine to phenylalanine inclusive. The sequence is cut down to CDR3 DNA, 45 bases in frame from base 1. Via the germline V gene, CDR1 is SGHAT and CDR2 FQNNGV. In this sample, this clone turned up many times. Which antigen it targets is not known. Within one base of it there is no much larger clone, and no base qualities were kept. The full study reports these points: Clinical and demographic metadata were provided uncurated, with the amount varying by source and participant.

The rearranged chain carries TRBV11-2 and TRBJ1-6; the D gene is possibly TRBD1, with 6 bases matching. This clonotype was obtained from an elderly man with acute or convalescent COVID-19. The sample consisted of peripheral blood. The DNA sequence reads TGTGCCAGCAGCTTAGAAGCAGGGGCGGTTTCACCCCTCCACTTT. It translates to CASSLEAGAVSPLHF.